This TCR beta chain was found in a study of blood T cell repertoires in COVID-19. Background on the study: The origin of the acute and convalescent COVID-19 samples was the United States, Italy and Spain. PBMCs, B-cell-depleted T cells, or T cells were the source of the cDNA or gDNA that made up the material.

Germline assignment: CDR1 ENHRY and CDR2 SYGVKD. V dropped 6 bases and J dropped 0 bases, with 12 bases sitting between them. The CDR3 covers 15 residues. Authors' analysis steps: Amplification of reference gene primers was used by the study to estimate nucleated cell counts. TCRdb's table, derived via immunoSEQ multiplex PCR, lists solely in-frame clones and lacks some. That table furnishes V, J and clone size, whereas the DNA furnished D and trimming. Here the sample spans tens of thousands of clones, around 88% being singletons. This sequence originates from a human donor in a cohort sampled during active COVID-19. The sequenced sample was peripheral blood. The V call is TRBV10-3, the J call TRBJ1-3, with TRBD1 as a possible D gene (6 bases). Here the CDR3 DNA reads TGTGCCATCAGGGGGGACACCTCCTCTGGAAACACCATATATTTT. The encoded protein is CAIRGDTSSGNTIYF.